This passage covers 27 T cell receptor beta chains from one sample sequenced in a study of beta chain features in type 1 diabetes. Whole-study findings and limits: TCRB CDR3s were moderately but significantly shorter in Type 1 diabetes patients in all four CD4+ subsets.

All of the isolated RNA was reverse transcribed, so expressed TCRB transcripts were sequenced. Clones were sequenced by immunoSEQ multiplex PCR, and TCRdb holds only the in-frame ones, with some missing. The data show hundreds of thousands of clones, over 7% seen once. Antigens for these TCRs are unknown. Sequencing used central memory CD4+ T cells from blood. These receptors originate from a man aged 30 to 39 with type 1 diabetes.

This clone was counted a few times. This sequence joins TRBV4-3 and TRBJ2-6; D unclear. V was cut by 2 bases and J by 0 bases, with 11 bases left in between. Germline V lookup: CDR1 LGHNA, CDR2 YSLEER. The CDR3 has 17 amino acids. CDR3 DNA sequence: TGCGCCAGCAGCCAAACGGCAGGCTTCTCTGGGGCCAACGTCCTGACTTTC. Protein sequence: CASSQTAGFSGANVLTF.

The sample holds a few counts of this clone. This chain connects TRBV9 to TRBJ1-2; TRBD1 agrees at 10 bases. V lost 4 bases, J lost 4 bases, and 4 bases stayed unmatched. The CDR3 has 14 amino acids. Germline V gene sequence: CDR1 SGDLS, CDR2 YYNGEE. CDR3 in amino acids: CASSPWTGGYGYTF. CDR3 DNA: TGTGCCAGCAGCCCTTGGACAGGGGGCTATGGCTACACCTTC.

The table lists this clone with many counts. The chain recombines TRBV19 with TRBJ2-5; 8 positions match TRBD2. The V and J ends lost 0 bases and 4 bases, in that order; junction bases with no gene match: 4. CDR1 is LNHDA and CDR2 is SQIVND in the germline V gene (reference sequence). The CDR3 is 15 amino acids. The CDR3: CASSIDSGAPETQYF. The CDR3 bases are TGTGCCAGTAGTATAGATAGCGGGGCCCCAGAGACCCAGTACTTC.

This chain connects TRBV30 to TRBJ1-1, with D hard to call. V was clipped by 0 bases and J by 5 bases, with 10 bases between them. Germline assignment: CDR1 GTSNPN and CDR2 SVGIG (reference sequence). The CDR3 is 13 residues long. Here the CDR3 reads CAWSVNGRTEAFF. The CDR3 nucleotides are TGTGCCTGGAGTGTAAACGGTAGGACTGAAGCTTTCTTT.

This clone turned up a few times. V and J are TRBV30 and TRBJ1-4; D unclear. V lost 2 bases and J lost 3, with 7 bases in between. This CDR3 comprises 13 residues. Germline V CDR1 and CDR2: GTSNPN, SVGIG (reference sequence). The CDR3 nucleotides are TGTGCCTGGAGTCACGGCTCTAATGAAAAACTGTTTTTT. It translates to CAWSHGSNEKLFF.

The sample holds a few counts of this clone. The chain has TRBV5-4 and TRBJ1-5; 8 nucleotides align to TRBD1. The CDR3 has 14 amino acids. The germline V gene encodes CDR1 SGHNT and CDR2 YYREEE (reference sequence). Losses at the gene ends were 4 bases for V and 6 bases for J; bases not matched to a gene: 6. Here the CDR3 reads CASSPDRAAQPQHF. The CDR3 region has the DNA TGTGCCAGCAGCCCGGACAGGGCCGCTCAGCCCCAGCATTTT.

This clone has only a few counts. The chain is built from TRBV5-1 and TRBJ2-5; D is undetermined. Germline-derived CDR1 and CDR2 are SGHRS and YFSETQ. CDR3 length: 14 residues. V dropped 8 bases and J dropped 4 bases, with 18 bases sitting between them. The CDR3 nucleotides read TGCGCCAGTGCTATTACCCCACAACGAGAGACCCAGTACTTC. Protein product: CASAITPQRETQYF.

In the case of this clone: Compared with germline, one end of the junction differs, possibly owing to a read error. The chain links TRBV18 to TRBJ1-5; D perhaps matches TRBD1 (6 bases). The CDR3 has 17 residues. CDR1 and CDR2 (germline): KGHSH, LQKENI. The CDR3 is CASSFPPPGKGDHPQHF. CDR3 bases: TGTGCCAGCTCATTCCCCCCCCCTGGGAAGGGGGATCACCCCCAGCATTTT.

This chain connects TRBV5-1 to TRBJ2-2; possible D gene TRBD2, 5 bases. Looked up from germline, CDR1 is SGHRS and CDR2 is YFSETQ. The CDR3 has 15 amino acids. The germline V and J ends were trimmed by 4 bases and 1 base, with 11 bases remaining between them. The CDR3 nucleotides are TGCGCCAGCAGCCTAGAGAGGGTGAACACCGGGGAGCTGTTTTTT. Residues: CASSLERVNTGELFF.

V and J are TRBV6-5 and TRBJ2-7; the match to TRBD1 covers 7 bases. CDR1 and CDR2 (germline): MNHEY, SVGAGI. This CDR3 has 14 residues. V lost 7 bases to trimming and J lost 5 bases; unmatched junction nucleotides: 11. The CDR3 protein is CASNHRQGNNEQYF. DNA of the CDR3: TGTGCCAGCAACCACCGACAGGGTAACAACGAGCAGTACTTC.

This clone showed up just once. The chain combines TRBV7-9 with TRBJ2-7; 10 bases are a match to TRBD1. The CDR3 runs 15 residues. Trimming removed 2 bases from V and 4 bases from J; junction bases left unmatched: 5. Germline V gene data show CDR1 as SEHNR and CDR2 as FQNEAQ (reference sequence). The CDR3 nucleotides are TGTGCCAGCAGCTTAAGGACAGGGGGATGGTACGAGCAGTACTTC. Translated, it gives CASSLRTGGWYEQYF.

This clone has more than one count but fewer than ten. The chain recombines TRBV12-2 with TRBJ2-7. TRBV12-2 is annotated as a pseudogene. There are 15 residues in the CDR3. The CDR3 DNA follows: TGTGCAAGTCGCTTAGCAAGGCCTCCAGCCTACGAGCAGTACTTC. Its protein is CASRLARPPAYEQYF.

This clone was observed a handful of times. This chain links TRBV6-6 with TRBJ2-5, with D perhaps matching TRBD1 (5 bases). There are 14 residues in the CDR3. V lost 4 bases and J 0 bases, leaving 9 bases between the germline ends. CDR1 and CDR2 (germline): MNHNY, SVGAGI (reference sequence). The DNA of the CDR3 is TGTGCCAGCAGTTTCAGACAGAACCAAGAGACCCAGTACTTC. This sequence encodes CASSFRQNQETQYF.

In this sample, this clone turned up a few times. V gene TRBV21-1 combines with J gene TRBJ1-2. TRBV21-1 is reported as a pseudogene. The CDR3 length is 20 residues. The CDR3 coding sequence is TGTGCCAGCAGCCTCGTGGAGGAGGGGGTTTGCGGGCCGCCGGCCTATGGCTACACCTTC. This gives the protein CASSLVEEGVCGPPAYGYTF.

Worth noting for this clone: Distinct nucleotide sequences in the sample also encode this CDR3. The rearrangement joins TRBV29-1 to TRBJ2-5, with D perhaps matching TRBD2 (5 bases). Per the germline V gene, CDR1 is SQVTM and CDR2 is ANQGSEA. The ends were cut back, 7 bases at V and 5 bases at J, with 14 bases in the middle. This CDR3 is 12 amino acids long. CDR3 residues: CSGRGGRETQYF. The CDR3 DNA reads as TGCAGCGGCCGGGGTGGTAGGGAGACCCAGTACTTC.

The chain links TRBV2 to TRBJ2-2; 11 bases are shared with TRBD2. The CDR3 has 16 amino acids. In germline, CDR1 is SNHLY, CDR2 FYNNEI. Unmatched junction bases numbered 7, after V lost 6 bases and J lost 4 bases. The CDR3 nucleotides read TGTGCCAGCAGACTAACCGGGACTAGCGGCACCGGGGAGCTGTTTTTT. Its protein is CASRLTGTSGTGELFF.

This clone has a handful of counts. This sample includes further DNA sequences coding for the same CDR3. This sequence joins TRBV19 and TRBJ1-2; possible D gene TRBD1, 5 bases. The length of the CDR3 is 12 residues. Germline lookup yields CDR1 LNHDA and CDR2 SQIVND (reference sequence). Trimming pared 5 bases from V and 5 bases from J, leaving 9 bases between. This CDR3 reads CASSRQGYGYTF. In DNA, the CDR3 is TGTGCCAGTAGTCGGCAGGGTTATGGCTACACCTTC.

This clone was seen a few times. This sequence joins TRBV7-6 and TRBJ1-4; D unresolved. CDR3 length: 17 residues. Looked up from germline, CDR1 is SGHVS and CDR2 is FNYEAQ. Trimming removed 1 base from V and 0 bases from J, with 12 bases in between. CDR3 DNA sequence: TGTGCCAGCAGCTTAGTACCCAGCGGCACAACTAATGAAAAACTGTTTTTT. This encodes CASSLVPSGTTNEKLFF.

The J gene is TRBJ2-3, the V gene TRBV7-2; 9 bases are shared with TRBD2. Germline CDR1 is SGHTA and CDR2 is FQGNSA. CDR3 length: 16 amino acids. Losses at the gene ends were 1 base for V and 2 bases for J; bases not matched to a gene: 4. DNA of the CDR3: TGTGCCAGCAGCTTAGTGAGACTAGCGGACACAGATACGCAGTATTTT. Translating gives CASSLVRLADTDTQYF. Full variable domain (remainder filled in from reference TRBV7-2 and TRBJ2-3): GAGVSQSPSNKVTEKGKDVELRCDPISGHTALYWYRQSLGQGLEFLIYFQGNSAPDKSGLPSDRFSAERTGGSVSTLTIQRTQQEDSAVYLCASSLVRLADTDTQYFGPGTRLTVL.

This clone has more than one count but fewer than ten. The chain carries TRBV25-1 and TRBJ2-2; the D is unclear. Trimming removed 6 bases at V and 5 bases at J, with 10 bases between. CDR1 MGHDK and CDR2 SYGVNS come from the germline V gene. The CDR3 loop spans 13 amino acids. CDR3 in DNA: TGTGCCAGCAGGGCCCAGGTTACCGGGGAGCTGTTTTTT. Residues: CASRAQVTGELFF.

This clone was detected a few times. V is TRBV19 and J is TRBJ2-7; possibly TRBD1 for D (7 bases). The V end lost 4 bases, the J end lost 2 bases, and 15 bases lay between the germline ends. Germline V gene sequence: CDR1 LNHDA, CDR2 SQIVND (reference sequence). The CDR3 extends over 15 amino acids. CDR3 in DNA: TGTGCCAGTAGTAAGGGTGCCAGGGGGGCCTACGAGCAGTACTTC. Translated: CASSKGARGAYEQYF.

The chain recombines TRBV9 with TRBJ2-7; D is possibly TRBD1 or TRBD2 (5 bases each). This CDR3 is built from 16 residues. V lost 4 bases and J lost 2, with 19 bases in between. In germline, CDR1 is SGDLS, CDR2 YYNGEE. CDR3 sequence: CASSPHGTASPYEQYF. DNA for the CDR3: TGTGCCAGCAGCCCTCACGGGACCGCGAGTCCCTACGAGCAGTACTTC.

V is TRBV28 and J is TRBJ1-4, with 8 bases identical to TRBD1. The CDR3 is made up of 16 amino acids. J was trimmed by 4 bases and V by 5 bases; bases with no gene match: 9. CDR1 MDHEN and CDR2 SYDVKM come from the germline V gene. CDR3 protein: CASSPIPGTGNEKLFF. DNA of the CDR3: TGTGCCAGCAGTCCCATACCCGGGACAGGTAATGAAAAACTGTTTTTT. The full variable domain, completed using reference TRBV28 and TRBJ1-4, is DVKVTQSSRYLVKRTGEKVFLECVQDMDHENMFWYRQDPGLGLRLIYFSYDVKMKEKGDIPEGYSVSREKKERFSLILESASTNQTSMYLCASSPIPGTGNEKLFFGSGTQLSVL.

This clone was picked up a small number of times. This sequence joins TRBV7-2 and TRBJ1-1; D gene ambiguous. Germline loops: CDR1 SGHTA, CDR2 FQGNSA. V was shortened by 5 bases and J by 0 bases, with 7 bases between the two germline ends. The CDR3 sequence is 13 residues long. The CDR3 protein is CASSQTVNTEAFF. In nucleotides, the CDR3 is TGTGCCAGCAGCCAAACAGTGAACACTGAAGCTTTCTTT.

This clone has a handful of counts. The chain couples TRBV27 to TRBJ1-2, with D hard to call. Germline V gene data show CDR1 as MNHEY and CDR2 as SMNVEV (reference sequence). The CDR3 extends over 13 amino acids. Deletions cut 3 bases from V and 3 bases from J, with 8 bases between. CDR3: CASSLASDYGYTF. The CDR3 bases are TGTGCCAGCAGTTTGGCAAGCGACTATGGCTACACCTTC.

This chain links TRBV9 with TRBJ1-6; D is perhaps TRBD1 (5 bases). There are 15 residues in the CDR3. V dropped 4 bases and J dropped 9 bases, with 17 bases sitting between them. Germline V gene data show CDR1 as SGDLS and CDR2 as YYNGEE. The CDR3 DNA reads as TGTGCCAGCAGCACTGGGCCACCCGGGGGTTCACCCCTCCACTTT. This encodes CASSTGPPGGSPLHF. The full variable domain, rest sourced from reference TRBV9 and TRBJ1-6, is DSGVTQTPKHLITATGQRVTLRCSPRSGDLSVYWYQQSLDQGLQFLIQYYNGEERAKGNILERFSAQQFPDLHSELNLSSLELGDSALYFCASSTGPPGGSPLHFGNGTRLTVT.

The CDR3 sequence is CASSLSLQPAEQYF. As DNA, the CDR3 is TGTGCCAGCTCACTGAGTTTACAACCTGCCGAGCAGTACTTC. This chain joins TRBV18 and TRBJ2-7; D gene unclear. Per germline, CDR1 KGHSH and CDR2 LQKENI. Trimming removed 4 bases at V and 6 bases at J, with 16 bases between. CDR3 length equals 14 residues.